Listed below are T cell receptor beta chains from one sample, sequenced in a study of T cells in tuberculosis. Using immunoSEQ multiplex PCR, the repertoire was profiled, and TCRdb retains in-frame clones only, with some absent. The repertoire includes 20,000 to 30,000 clones, about 95% of them detected once, and roughly 9% sits in the top ten. The sample was PBMCs. Source of these receptors: a donor aged 10 to 29 with latent tuberculosis or without tuberculosis infection. Both conserved end residues are part of each CDR3. Fields, in order: CDR3 protein, J gene, clone size, V gene. The size of a clone is reported for some rows only, either as once, few or many, or as a class for expanded clones.

cdr3_aa: CASSLGQYNEKLFF; j_call: TRBJ1-4; clone_size: -; v_call: TRBV7-9
cdr3_aa: CASSERAAPGETQYF; j_call: TRBJ2-5; clone_size: -; v_call: TRBV2
cdr3_aa: CASSNRGQYEGYTF; j_call: TRBJ1-2; clone_size: -; v_call: TRBV6-1
cdr3_aa: CASSSGVGQPQHF; j_call: TRBJ1-5; clone_size: -; v_call: TRBV6-6
cdr3_aa: CASSLAGRDGAFF; j_call: TRBJ1-1; clone_size: -; v_call: TRBV11-2
cdr3_aa: CASSDTQRGQETQYF; j_call: TRBJ2-5; clone_size: -; v_call: TRBV6-1
cdr3_aa: CASSLTGIPEAFF; j_call: TRBJ1-1; clone_size: -; v_call: TRBV19
cdr3_aa: CASSEGAGANVLTF; j_call: TRBJ2-6; clone_size: -; v_call: TRBV7-8
cdr3_aa: CASSRRGAQDNEQFF; j_call: TRBJ2-1; clone_size: -; v_call: TRBV19
cdr3_aa: CASSIRGGADTQYF; j_call: TRBJ2-3; clone_size: -; v_call: TRBV19
cdr3_aa: CASGRGGTGEKPLHF; j_call: TRBJ1-6; clone_size: -; v_call: TRBV7-2
cdr3_aa: CASSLQGAVGETQYF; j_call: TRBJ2-5; clone_size: once; v_call: TRBV11-2
cdr3_aa: CASSSRTGGGNYGYTF; j_call: TRBJ1-2; clone_size: -; v_call: TRBV5-6
cdr3_aa: CASSPPGTLNTEAFF; j_call: TRBJ1-1; clone_size: -; v_call: TRBV6-5
cdr3_aa: CASSAIISTNEKLFF; j_call: TRBJ1-4; clone_size: -; v_call: TRBV11-2
cdr3_aa: CASSYGTGGDAFF; j_call: TRBJ1-1; clone_size: -; v_call: TRBV6-5
cdr3_aa: CASSTGQGSILGGYTF; j_call: TRBJ1-2; clone_size: once; v_call: TRBV5-1
cdr3_aa: CASSYGGGGNQPQHF; j_call: TRBJ1-5; clone_size: -; v_call: TRBV6-5
cdr3_aa: CASSFEGTGGTYEQYF; j_call: TRBJ2-7; clone_size: -; v_call: TRBV7-2
cdr3_aa: CAWGQAGTEAFF; j_call: TRBJ1-1; clone_size: -; v_call: TRBV30
cdr3_aa: CASSPGIGYTF; j_call: TRBJ1-2; clone_size: -; v_call: TRBV7-2
cdr3_aa: CASSDKTGYDIQYF; j_call: TRBJ2-4; clone_size: -; v_call: TRBV2
cdr3_aa: CASGVAAGNTGELFF; j_call: TRBJ2-2; clone_size: -; v_call: TRBV6-1
cdr3_aa: CASRDRVNQPQHF; j_call: TRBJ1-5; clone_size: -; v_call: TRBV11-3
cdr3_aa: CAISDRRESGGAGAADTQYF; j_call: TRBJ2-3; clone_size: few; v_call: TRBV10-3
cdr3_aa: CASSPSPTGTGNTIYF; j_call: TRBJ1-3; clone_size: -; v_call: TRBV5-4
cdr3_aa: CASSPFDRANGYTF; j_call: TRBJ1-2; clone_size: -; v_call: TRBV5-1
cdr3_aa: CASTSPPGQARDGYTF; j_call: TRBJ1-2; clone_size: -; v_call: TRBV19
cdr3_aa: CASSLRGEIGKETQYF; j_call: TRBJ2-5; clone_size: -; v_call: TRBV5-1
cdr3_aa: CASRQVHSGNTIYF; j_call: TRBJ1-3; clone_size: once; v_call: TRBV4-1
cdr3_aa: CSVSFGNTIYF; j_call: TRBJ1-3; clone_size: -; v_call: TRBV29-1
cdr3_aa: CASSQGGGTGNTEAFF; j_call: TRBJ1-1; clone_size: -; v_call: TRBV4-1
cdr3_aa: CASSLLPRGVYNEQFF; j_call: TRBJ2-1; clone_size: -; v_call: TRBV4-1
cdr3_aa: CASTLGGALNEQFF; j_call: TRBJ2-1; clone_size: -; v_call: TRBV6-5
cdr3_aa: CASTGQEGSPLHF; j_call: TRBJ1-6; clone_size: -; v_call: TRBV2
cdr3_aa: CASSPLTGTQETQYF; j_call: TRBJ2-5; clone_size: -; v_call: TRBV18
cdr3_aa: CASSFDGALQETQYF; j_call: TRBJ2-5; clone_size: -; v_call: TRBV27
cdr3_aa: CATSSRGGSNEQFF; j_call: TRBJ2-1; clone_size: few; v_call: TRBV15
cdr3_aa: CAISDGQGVGQPQHF; j_call: TRBJ1-5; clone_size: -; v_call: TRBV10-3
cdr3_aa: CASSGGTGGYTDTQYF; j_call: TRBJ2-3; clone_size: -; v_call: TRBV9
cdr3_aa: CASSLRAGTNSPLHF; j_call: TRBJ1-6; clone_size: -; v_call: TRBV7-3
cdr3_aa: CAWSVPGSGSPLHF; j_call: TRBJ1-6; clone_size: -; v_call: TRBV30
cdr3_aa: CASSFRDNTDTQYF; j_call: TRBJ2-3; clone_size: -; v_call: TRBV5-1
cdr3_aa: CASSLDPGSEAFF; j_call: TRBJ1-1; clone_size: -; v_call: TRBV11-3
cdr3_aa: CASSDDSKGDIQYF; j_call: TRBJ2-4; clone_size: -; v_call: TRBV5-6
cdr3_aa: CASSLRGPGNTIYF; j_call: TRBJ1-3; clone_size: -; v_call: TRBV7-8
cdr3_aa: CASSLIAAMNTEAFF; j_call: TRBJ1-1; clone_size: -; v_call: TRBV27
cdr3_aa: CASSLGLPGLTGELFF; j_call: TRBJ2-2; clone_size: -; v_call: TRBV7-2
cdr3_aa: CATTYGGEQFF; j_call: TRBJ2-1; clone_size: -; v_call: TRBV27
cdr3_aa: CASSPGRQPNSPLHF; j_call: TRBJ1-6; clone_size: -; v_call: TRBV19
cdr3_aa: CASSDSLGGAGEQFF; j_call: TRBJ2-1; clone_size: few; v_call: TRBV6-4
cdr3_aa: CASSTSVNTEAFF; j_call: TRBJ1-1; clone_size: -; v_call: TRBV19
cdr3_aa: CAWGGLSGNTIYF; j_call: TRBJ1-3; clone_size: once; v_call: TRBV30
cdr3_aa: CASSRGGTEAFF; j_call: TRBJ1-1; clone_size: -; v_call: TRBV11-3
cdr3_aa: CASSTLRQGPNEKLFF; j_call: TRBJ1-4; clone_size: -; v_call: TRBV21-1